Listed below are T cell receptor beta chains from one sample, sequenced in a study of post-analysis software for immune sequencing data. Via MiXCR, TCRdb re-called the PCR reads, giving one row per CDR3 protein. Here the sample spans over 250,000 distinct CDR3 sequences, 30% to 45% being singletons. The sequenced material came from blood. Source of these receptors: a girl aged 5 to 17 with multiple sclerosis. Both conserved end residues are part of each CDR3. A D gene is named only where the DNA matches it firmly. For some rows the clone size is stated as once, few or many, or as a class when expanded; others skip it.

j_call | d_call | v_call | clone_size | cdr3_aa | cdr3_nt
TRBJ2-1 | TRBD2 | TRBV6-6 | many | CASRFTSGSGNEQFF | TGTGCCAGCAGATTCACTAGCGGGAGTGGCAATGAGCAGTTCTTC
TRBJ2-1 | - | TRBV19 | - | CASDLGAKDYNEQFF | TGTGCCAGTGATCTGGGGGCCAAAGATTACAATGAGCAGTTCTTC
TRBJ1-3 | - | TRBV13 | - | CASSLLTGLQGNTIYF | TGTGCCAGCAGCCTGTTAACGGGACTCCAGGGAAACACCATATATTTT
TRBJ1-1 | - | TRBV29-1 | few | CSVVGTANTEAFF | TGCAGCGTAGTAGGGACCGCGAACACTGAAGCTTTCTTT
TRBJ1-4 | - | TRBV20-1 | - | CSARVPALNEKLFF | TGCAGTGCTAGAGTGCCAGCTTTGAATGAAAAACTGTTTTTT
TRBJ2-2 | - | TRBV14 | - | CASSGRLGQNTGELFF | TGTGCCAGCAGCGGGCGTCTTGGGCAGAACACCGGGGAGCTGTTTTTT
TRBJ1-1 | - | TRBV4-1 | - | CASSQDWGGMNTEAFF | TGCGCCAGCAGCCAAGATTGGGGGGGGATGAACACTGAAGCTTTCTTT
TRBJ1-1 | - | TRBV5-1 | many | CASSADPNTEAFF | TGCGCCAGCAGCGCCGACCCGAACACTGAAGCTTTCTTT
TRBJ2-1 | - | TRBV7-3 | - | CASSVGPNNEQFF | TGTGCCAGCAGCGTGGGACCGAACAATGAGCAGTTCTTT
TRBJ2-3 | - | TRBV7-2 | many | CASSSHIGRTDTQYF | TGTGCCAGCAGCTCTCATATAGGTCGGACAGATACGCAGTATTTT
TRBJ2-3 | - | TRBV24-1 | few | CATSDSDRSSTGTQYF | TGTGCCACCAGTGATTCGGACAGATCTAGCACAGGTACGCAGTATTTT
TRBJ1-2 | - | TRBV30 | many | CAWSVVGYGYTF | TGTGCCTGGAGTGTAGTGGGGTATGGCTACACCTTC
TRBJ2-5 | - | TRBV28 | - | CASSLRTHPGTETQYF | TGTGCCAGCAGCCTCCGGACTCACCCCGGGACGGAGACCCAGTACTTC
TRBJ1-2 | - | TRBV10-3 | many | CAISDARGGYTF | TGTGCCATCAGTGACGCACGCGGTGGCTACACCTTC
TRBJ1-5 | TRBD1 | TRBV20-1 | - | CSALRADRGWNQPQHF | TGCAGTGCTCTTCGGGCGGACAGGGGTTGGAATCAGCCCCAGCATTTT
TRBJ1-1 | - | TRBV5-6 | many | CASSSGAGGRNTEAFF | TGTGCCAGCAGCTCTGGGGCCGGCGGACGGAACACTGAAGCTTTCTTT
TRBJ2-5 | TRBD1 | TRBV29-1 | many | CSVAGTGGPQETQYF | TGCAGCGTTGCCGGGACAGGGGGCCCCCAGGAGACCCAGTACTTC
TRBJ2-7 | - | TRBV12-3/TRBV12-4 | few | CASSLEGRDEQYF | TGTGCCAGCAGTTTAGAGGGGCGGGACGAGCAGTACTTC
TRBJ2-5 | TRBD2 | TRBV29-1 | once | CSVDSGLAEETQYF | TGCAGCGTTGATAGCGGCCTAGCGGAAGAGACCCAGTACTTC
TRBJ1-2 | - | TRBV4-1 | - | CASSQETGFNGYTF | TGCGCCAGCAGCCAGGAAACAGGGTTCAATGGCTACACCTTC
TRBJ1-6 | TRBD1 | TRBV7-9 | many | CASSSRGQSNSPLHF | TGTGCCAGCAGCTCCAGGGGGCAGTCTAATTCACCCCTCCACTTT
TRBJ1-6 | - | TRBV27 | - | CASSPGDGEVSPLHF | TGTGCCAGCAGTCCGGGGGACGGGGAGGTTTCACCCCTCCACTTT
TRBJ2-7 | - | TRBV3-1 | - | CASSPGTLAVYEQYF | TGTGCCAGCAGCCCAGGAACGCTGGCGGTTTACGAGCAGTACTTC
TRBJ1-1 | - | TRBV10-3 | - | CAISEAPPNTEAFF | TGTGCCATCAGTGAGGCCCCCCCGAACACTGAAGCTTTCTTT
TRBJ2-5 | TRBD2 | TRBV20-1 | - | CSAREPGLVKETQYF | TGCAGTGCTAGGGAGCCGGGACTAGTAAAAGAGACCCAGTACTTC
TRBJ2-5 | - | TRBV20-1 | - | CSARIRTSQETQYF | TGCAGTGCTAGAATTAGAACAAGCCAAGAGACCCAGTACTTC
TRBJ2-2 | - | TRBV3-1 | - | CASSPLRAGELFF | -
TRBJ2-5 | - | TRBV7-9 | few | CASSQQGEQETQYF | TGTGCCAGCAGCCAACAGGGAGAGCAAGAGACCCAGTACTTC
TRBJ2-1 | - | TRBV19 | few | CASMVYNEQFF | TGTGCCAGTATGGTCTACAATGAGCAGTTCTTC
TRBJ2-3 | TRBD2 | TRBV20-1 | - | CSARLAGVSTDTQYF | TGCAGTGCCCGACTAGCGGGGGTCTCCACAGATACGCAGTATTTT
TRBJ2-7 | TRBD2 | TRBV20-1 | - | CSALRAGGSYSEQYF | TGCAGTGCCCTCCGAGCCGGCGGGAGTTATAGCGAGCAGTACTTC
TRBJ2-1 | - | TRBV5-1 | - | CASSLAGDFFYNEQFF | TGCGCCAGCAGCTTGGCCGGGGACTTTTTCTACAATGAGCAGTTCTTC
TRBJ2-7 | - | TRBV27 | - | CASSFRYGGEQYF | TGTGCCAGCAGTTTTAGGTACGGGGGCGAGCAGTACTTC
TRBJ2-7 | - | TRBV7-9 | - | CASSSNRSYNEQYF | TGTGCCAGCAGCTCTAACCGTTCCTACAATGAGCAGTACTTC
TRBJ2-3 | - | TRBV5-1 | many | CASSLEGRTTDTQYF | TGCGCCAGCAGCTTGGAAGGCAGAACCACAGATACGCAGTATTTT
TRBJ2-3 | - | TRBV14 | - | CASSQSGAGLNTDTQYF | TGTGCCAGCAGCCAGTCGGGGGCCGGGCTTAACACAGATACGCAGTATTTT
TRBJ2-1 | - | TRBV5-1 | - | CASTRPERADNEQFF | TGCGCCAGCACCCGGCCTGAGAGGGCCGACAATGAGCAGTTCTTC
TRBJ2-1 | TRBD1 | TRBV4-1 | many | CASSQESGTGLVSSSYNEQFF | TGCGCCAGCAGCCAGGAATCCGGGACAGGGTTGGTGTCGAGCTCCTACAATGAGCAGTTCTTC
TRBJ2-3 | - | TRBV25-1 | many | CASSVTGHGRATDTQYF | TGTGCCAGCAGCGTTACCGGACATGGCAGAGCCACAGATACGCAGTATTTT
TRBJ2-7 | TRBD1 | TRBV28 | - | CASSSEGASYEQYF | TGTGCCAGCAGTTCAGAGGGGGCCTCCTACGAGCAGTACTTC